A selection of T cell receptor beta chains follows, all from one sample in a study of Graves' ophthalmopathy and Graves' hyperthyroidism. TCRdb used MiXCR to reprocess the multiplex PCR reads, holding one entry per CDR3 protein. The profile covers a few hundred thousand distinct CDR3 sequences, with about 22% appearing a single time and roughly 45% taken by the ten largest. The specimen was peripheral blood. The receptors come from a woman in her 50s with Graves' ophthalmopathy. CDR3s include the opening cysteine and the closing phenylalanine or tryptophan. The D gene is left open where the match is weak. Where a row states a size, it is once, few, many or the class of an expanded clone; other rows omit it.

clone_size: many; v_call: TRBV11-2; d_call: .; j_call: TRBJ2-2; cdr3_nt: TGTGCCAGCAGCCCCAGGGGGGCTTCCGGCTGGGGCGGGGAGCTGTTTTTT; cdr3_aa: CASSPRGASGWGGELFF
clone_size: many; v_call: TRBV18; d_call: .; j_call: TRBJ1-2; cdr3_nt: TGTGCCAGCTCCCACGACAGATCTAACTATGGCTACACCTTC; cdr3_aa: CASSHDRSNYGYTF
clone_size: .; v_call: TRBV6-5; d_call: .; j_call: TRBJ2-4; cdr3_nt: TGTGCCAGCAGTTACGGAGTGAACAAAAACATTCAGTACTTC; cdr3_aa: CASSYGVNKNIQYF
clone_size: many; v_call: TRBV28; d_call: .; j_call: TRBJ1-2; cdr3_nt: TGTGCCAGCAGCACCTTCCGAGGACTTATAATGGGGGGCTACACCTTC; cdr3_aa: CASSTFRGLIMGGYTF
clone_size: many; v_call: TRBV6-5; d_call: TRBD2; j_call: TRBJ2-7; cdr3_nt: TGTGCCAGCAGTTATATGACTAGCGGAGCCTACGAGCAGTACTTC; cdr3_aa: CASSYMTSGAYEQYF
clone_size: .; v_call: TRBV28; d_call: .; j_call: TRBJ2-5; cdr3_nt: TGTGCCAGCAGTTTTCCTGAGCCCGGGAGTTTGGAGACCCAGTACTTC; cdr3_aa: CASSFPEPGSLETQYF
clone_size: many; v_call: TRBV28; d_call: .; j_call: TRBJ2-7; cdr3_nt: TGTGCCAGCAGTTCTGGGGGGGCGTTTCGGGAGCAGTACTTC; cdr3_aa: CASSSGGAFREQYF
clone_size: .; v_call: TRBV20-1; d_call: TRBD2; j_call: TRBJ2-7; cdr3_nt: TGCAGTGCTAGCGGTAGCGGGAGTGGGTACGAGCAGTACTTC; cdr3_aa: CSASGSGSGYEQYF
clone_size: .; v_call: TRBV6-2/TRBV6-3; d_call: TRBD2; j_call: TRBJ2-7; cdr3_nt: TGTGCCAGCAGTTACTCGCATATTAGTCAGCGGGACTCCTACGAGCAGTACTTC; cdr3_aa: CASSYSHISQRDSYEQYF
clone_size: many; v_call: TRBV12-3/TRBV12-4; d_call: TRBD1; j_call: TRBJ2-4; cdr3_nt: TGTGCCAGCAGTCCCAGGACAGGGGTCAGAAACATTCAGTACTTC; cdr3_aa: CASSPRTGVRNIQYF
clone_size: many; v_call: TRBV27; d_call: TRBD1; j_call: TRBJ2-7; cdr3_nt: TGTGCCAGCAGATATGTTAGAGCGGGGACAGGGATCTACGAGCAGTACTTC; cdr3_aa: CASRYVRAGTGIYEQYF